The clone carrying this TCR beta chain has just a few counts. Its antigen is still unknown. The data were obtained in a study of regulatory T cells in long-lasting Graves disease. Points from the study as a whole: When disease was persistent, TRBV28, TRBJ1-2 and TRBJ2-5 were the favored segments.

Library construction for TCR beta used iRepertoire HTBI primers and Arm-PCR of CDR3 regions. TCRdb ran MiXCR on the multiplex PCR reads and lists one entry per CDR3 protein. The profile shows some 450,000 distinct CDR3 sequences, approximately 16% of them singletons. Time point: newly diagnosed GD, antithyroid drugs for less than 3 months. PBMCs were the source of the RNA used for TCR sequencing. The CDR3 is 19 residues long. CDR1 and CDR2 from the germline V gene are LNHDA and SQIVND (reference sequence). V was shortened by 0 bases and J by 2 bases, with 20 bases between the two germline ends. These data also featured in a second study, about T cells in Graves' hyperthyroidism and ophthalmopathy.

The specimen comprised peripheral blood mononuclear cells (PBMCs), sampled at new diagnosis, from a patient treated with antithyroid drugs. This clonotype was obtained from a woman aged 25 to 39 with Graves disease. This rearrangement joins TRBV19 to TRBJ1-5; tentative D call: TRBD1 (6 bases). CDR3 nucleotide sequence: TGTGCCAGTAGTATAGAGCAGCGGGGCAGGGGCTTGGGCAATCAGCCCCAGCATTTT. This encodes CASSIEQRGRGLGNQPQHF.